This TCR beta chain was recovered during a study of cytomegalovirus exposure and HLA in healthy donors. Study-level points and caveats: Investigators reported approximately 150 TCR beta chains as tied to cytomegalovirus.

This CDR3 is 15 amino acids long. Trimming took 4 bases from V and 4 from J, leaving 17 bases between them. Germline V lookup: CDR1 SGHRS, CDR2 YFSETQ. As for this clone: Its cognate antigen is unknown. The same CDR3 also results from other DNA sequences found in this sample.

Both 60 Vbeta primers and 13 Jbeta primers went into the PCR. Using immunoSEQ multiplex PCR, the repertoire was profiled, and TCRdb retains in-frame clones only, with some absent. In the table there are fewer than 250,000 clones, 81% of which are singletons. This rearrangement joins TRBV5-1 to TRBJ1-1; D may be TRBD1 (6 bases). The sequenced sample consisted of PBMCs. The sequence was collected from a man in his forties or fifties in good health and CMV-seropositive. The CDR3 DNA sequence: TGCGCCAGCAGCGCCCAAGGGGGAAGGGGCACTGAAGCTTTCTTT. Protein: CASSAQGGRGTEAFF.